The T cell receptor (beta chain) under discussion was sequenced for a study of blood T cells in healthy people across ages. Study conclusions and caveats: Long-lived donors had more naive CD4+ cells and higher diversity than aged donors.

For the second PCR, which ran for about 6 to 12 cycles, a sample-barcoded 5' primer and a J-beta primer mix were used. Every cDNA was tagged by a template-switch adaptor with 12 random nucleotides. TCRdb reprocessed the 5' RACE reads via MiXCR and lists one record per CDR3 protein. The sample consists of about 640,000 distinct CDR3 sequences, under 65% of them appearing once. Comment on this clonotype: Its antigen remains unknown.

This TCR was sampled from a man between 60 and 75 years old in good health. The specimen was blood.

CDR3 bases: TGTGCCAGCAGTTACCCCCGGGACAGGGGCAATTCACCCCTCCACTTT. It is translated as CASSYPRDRGNSPLHF. V is TRBV6-5 and J is TRBJ1-6; 10 nucleotides match TRBD1. The CDR3 length is 16 residues. Per germline, CDR1 MNHEY and CDR2 SVGAGI. V shed 2 bases and J 7 bases; nucleotides not matched to a gene: 5.